Sequencing of this TCR beta chain was carried out in a study of shared clonotypes between healthy human individuals. Regarding this clone: Antigen: not known.

CD45RO-negative, CCR7-positively selected cells formed the naive CD8 fraction, excluding terminally differentiated effector memory CD45RA+ cells. For each subset, genomic DNA was distributed in equal portions over several immunoSEQ plates. The repertoire was sequenced with immunoSEQ multiplex PCR; TCRdb's copy has only in-frame clones and lacks some. The data contain about 820,000 clones, almost 95% of them singletons. Study results and caveats: Sorted-subset samples were not fully sequenced, rarefaction indicated.

Sequenced sample: naive CD8+ T cells sorted from blood. This sequence was found in a man aged 25-45 years in good health.

The CDR3 loop is CASSYRTGSDTQYF. The CDR3 DNA is TGTGCCAGCAGCTACCGCACAGGGTCAGATACGCAGTATTTT. This chain links TRBV13 with TRBJ2-3, with D tentatively TRBD1 (6 bases). The CDR3 is 14 residues long. V was clipped by 4 bases and J by 4 bases, with 12 bases between them. Per germline, CDR1 PRHDT and CDR2 FYEKMQ (reference sequence).